The clone carrying this T cell receptor (beta chain) was picked up a small number of times. The CDR3 loop spans 14 amino acids. Germline lookup yields CDR1 SGHTA and CDR2 FQGNSA. Trimming cost V 3 bases and J 3 bases, with 9 bases left between them. This sample is part of a study of identical twins. TCRdb analysed the 5' RACE reads with MiXCR anew, one entry per CDR3 protein. The table records fewer than 900,000 distinct CDR3 sequences, around 21% of them present only once. These data are also associated with another study on T cells expressing NK-cell markers.

Sequenced input: PBMCs. The V and J genes are TRBV7-2 and TRBJ2-1, with D tentatively TRBD2 (6 bases). This TCR came from a young woman in good health. The CDR3 here is CASSFRRDYNEQFF. The DNA for the CDR3 is TGTGCCAGCAGCTTCCGGCGGGACTACAATGAGCAGTTCTTC. Combining the CDR3 with reference TRBV7-2 and TRBJ2-1 gives the whole variable domain GAGVSQSPSNKVTEKGKDVELRCDPISGHTALYWYRQSLGQGLEFLIYFQGNSAPDKSGLPSDRFSAERTGGSVSTLTIQRTQQEDSAVYLCASSFRRDYNEQFFGPGTRLTVL.